This TCR beta chain was sequenced in a study of T cells in Graves' hyperthyroidism and ophthalmopathy. On the study more broadly: Pretreatment peripheral blood was obtained at initial diagnosis. Study findings and constraints: Ophthalmopathy cases were set apart from stable hyperthyroidism by a 13 V-J model. Appearing also in blood were most of the thyroid clonotypes expanded above 0.001.

V shed 6 bases, J shed 3 bases, and the junction held 13 bases outside the gene matches. Germline assignment: CDR1 SNHLY and CDR2 FYNNEI. The CDR3 is made up of 17 amino acids. From RNA transcripts, TCR beta CDR3 regions were amplified. First-round RT-PCR of the TCR CDR3 relied on the HTBI primer set. MiXCR, applied by TCRdb to the multiplex PCR reads, yields one record per CDR3 protein. The profile shows about 300,000 distinct CDR3 sequences, roughly a fifth of them singletons. Details on this clonotype: Its antigen remains unknown.

Thyroid ultrasound and orbital computed tomography, with clinical symptoms and serum thyroxine and TRAb, informed diagnoses. This TCR was sampled from a man between 45 and 60 years old with Graves' ophthalmopathy. The rearrangement uses TRBV2 and TRBJ2-3; 9 bases are a match to TRBD2. What was sequenced was blood. The CDR3, as DNA: TGTGCCAGCAGCGTAGGGGCGGCGGGAGGGCCGACAGATACGCAGTATTTT. Protein sequence: CASSVGAAGGPTDTQYF.